A selection of T cell receptor beta chains follows, all from one sample in a study of blood T cell repertoires in COVID-19. Some clones are missing from TCRdb's copy, which holds only in-frame ones; the method was immunoSEQ multiplex PCR. The sample records roughly 150,000 clones, 78% being singletons. The sample comprised peripheral blood. These receptors all stem from a man in his sixties who had recovered from COVID-19. CDR3s leave out the opening cysteine and the closing phenylalanine or tryptophan.

v_gene,j_gene,CDR3aa
TRBV9,TRBJ1-4,ASSSTGTLGEKLF
TRBV19,TRBJ2-7,ASSLNSDFEQY
TRBV7-2,TRBJ2-3,ASSLRTSRDTQY
TRBV4-2,TRBJ2-7,ASSREGGFYEQY
TRBV19,TRBJ2-2,ASSIQGAGTGELF
TRBV5-1,TRBJ1-2,ASSLDGNNYGYT
TRBV4-3,TRBJ2-7,ASSQDRGDEQY
TRBV18,TRBJ2-7,ASSPTGDEQY
TRBV28,TRBJ1-5,ASSSTGGGQPQH
TRBV10-3,TRBJ1-3,AISDLGASSGNTIY